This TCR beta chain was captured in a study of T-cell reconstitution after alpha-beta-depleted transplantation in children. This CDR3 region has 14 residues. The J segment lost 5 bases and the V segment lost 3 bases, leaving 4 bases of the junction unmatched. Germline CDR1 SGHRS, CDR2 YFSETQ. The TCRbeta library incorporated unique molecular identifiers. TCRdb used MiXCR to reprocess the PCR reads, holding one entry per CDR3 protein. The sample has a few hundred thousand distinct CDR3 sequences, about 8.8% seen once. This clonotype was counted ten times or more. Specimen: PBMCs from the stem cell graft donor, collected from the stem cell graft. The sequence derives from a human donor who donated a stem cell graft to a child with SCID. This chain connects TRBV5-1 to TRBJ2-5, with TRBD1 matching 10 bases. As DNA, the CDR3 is TGCGCCAGCAGCTCGGGACAGGGGTGGGAGACCCAGTACTTC. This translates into CASSSGQGWETQYF.